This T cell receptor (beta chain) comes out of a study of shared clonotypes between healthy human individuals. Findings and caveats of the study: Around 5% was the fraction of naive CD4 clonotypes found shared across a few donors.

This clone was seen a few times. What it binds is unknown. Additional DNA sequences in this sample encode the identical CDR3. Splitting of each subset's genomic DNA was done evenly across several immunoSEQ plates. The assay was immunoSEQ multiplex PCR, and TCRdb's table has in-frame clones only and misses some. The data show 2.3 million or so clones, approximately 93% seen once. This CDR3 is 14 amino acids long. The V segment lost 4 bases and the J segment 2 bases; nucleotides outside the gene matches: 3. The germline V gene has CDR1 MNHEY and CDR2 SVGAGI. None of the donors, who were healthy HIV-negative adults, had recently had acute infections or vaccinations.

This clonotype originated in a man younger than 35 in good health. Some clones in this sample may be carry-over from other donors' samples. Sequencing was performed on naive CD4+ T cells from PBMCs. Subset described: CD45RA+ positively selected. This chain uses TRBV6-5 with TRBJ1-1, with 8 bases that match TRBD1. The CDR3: CASSSGQGNTEAFF. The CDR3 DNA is TGTGCCAGCAGTTCTGGACAGGGTAACACTGAAGCTTTCTTT.